This TCR beta chain appears in the sequencing data of a study of T cells in Graves' hyperthyroidism and ophthalmopathy. For the study at large: Pretreatment peripheral blood was obtained at initial diagnosis. Study conclusions and caveats: Most clonotypes expanded in the thyroid (above 0.001) were also present in blood.

The source material, RNA transcripts, was used to amplify TCR beta CDR3 regions. The HTBI primer set served for first-round RT-PCR of the TCR CDR3. Each CDR3 protein is one row after TCRdb ran MiXCR on the multiplex PCR reads. The repertoire has some 600,000 distinct CDR3 sequences, 14% of them found once; the top ten carry roughly 6.2%. This clonotype appeared many times. The antigen is not known. The hyperthyroidism was newly diagnosed and had lasted under 2 months; the patients were aged 18 to 65. Extraction of PBMCs used roughly 9.6 ml of fresh peripheral blood. The sequenced material came from blood. This TCR was sampled from a woman aged 25 to 39 with Graves' hyperthyroidism that later progressed to Graves' ophthalmopathy.

CDR3 DNA sequence: TGCAGCGTTGTATGGGTCAGGGGATCGGAGACCCAGTACTTC. Translation gives CSVVWVRGSETQYF. V is TRBV29-1 and J is TRBJ2-5, with D possibly being TRBD1 (6 bases). This CDR3 has 14 amino acids. Between the trimmed V and J ends, which lost 4 bases and 5 bases, there was a span of 17 bases. Per the germline V gene, CDR1 is SQVTM and CDR2 is ANQGSEA.